Presented here are 26 T cell receptor beta chains from one specimen sequenced in a study of T-cell memory formation after mild COVID-19. MiXCR was run by TCRdb on the 5' RACE reads, yielding one entry per CDR3 protein. Of 470,000 or so distinct CDR3 sequences listed, roughly 20% were seen once; the top ten hold about 8.8%. The source material was PBMCs or a T cell subset sorted from them (not recorded which). The origin of the receptors is an adult woman who had mild COVID-19 (a few samples of this study predate the infection). Cell type and time point are not known.

The chain combines TRBV9 with TRBJ1-3, with D perhaps TRBD1 (6 bases). This CDR3 contains 14 residues. Trimming removed 3 bases at V and 0 bases at J, with 7 bases between. Looked up from germline, CDR1 is SGDLS and CDR2 is YYNGEE. The CDR3 is CASSGQVSGNTIYF. In DNA form, the CDR3 reads TGTGCCAGCAGCGGACAGGTCTCTGGAAACACCATATATTTT. The whole variable domain, remainder taken from reference TRBV9 and TRBJ1-3, is DSGVTQTPKHLITATGQRVTLRCSPRSGDLSVYWYQQSLDQGLQFLIQYYNGEERAKGNILERFSAQQFPDLHSELNLSSLELGDSALYFCASSGQVSGNTIYFGEGSWLTVV.

The chain is built from TRBV3-1 and TRBJ2-7; possibly TRBD1 or TRBD2 for D (5 bases each). The CDR3 has 13 residues. Germline loops: CDR1 LGHDT, CDR2 YNNKEL (reference sequence). Trimming removed 3 bases at V and 9 bases at J, with 15 bases between. The CDR3 reads CASSQARGERQYF. The CDR3 DNA sequence: TGTGCCAGCAGCCAGGCCCGAGGGGAACGGCAGTACTTC.

This clonotype was observed a few times. The chain joins TRBV6-2 or TRBV6-3 to TRBJ2-2; 10 positions agree with TRBD2. The J segment lost 1 base and the V segment lost 6 bases, leaving 5 bases of the junction unmatched. The CDR3 runs 16 residues. Looked up from germline, CDR1 is MNHEY and CDR2 is SVGEGT. This CDR3 reads CASSIRTSGNTGELFF. In DNA, the CDR3 is TGTGCCAGCAGCATAAGGACTAGCGGGAACACCGGGGAGCTGTTTTTT.

The chain uses TRBV7-8 and TRBJ2-1; D may correspond to TRBD1 or TRBD2 (5 bases each). The germline V gene encodes CDR1 SGHVS and CDR2 FQNEAQ. Trimming stripped 1 base from V and 1 base from J, with 14 bases between. The CDR3 totals 17 residues. The CDR3 nucleotides read TGTGCCAGCAGCTTAGAGGCCAGGGTAGCGTCCTACAATGAGCAGTTCTTC. It specifies CASSLEARVASYNEQFF.

As to this clonotype: A read error may explain this, as a much larger clone is one base away. V is TRBV6-5 and J is TRBJ1-2, with TRBD1 as a possible D gene (5 bases). Trimming stripped 5 bases from V and 2 bases from J, with 9 bases between. This CDR3 has 13 amino acids. Germline CDR1 and CDR2: MNHEY and SVGAGI. CDR3 DNA: TGTGCCAGCAGTCACCGGGACAACTATGGCTACACCTTC. It yields the protein CASSHRDNYGYTF.

The rearrangement joins TRBV20-1 to TRBJ1-2, with D hard to call. This CDR3 has 11 amino acids. Trimming took off 3 bases at V and 8 bases at J, with 10 bases between the two ends. CDR1 is DFQATT, CDR2 SNEGSKA, per germline (reference sequence). The CDR3 region has the DNA TGCAGTGCTAGTCAGGCAAGCGGCTACACCTTC. Protein product: CSASQASGYTF.

This chain links TRBV5-6 with TRBJ2-7, with 8 bases that match TRBD1. This CDR3 has 14 residues. V shed 2 bases, J shed 9 bases, and the junction held 10 bases outside the gene matches. Looked up from germline, CDR1 is SGHDT and CDR2 is YYEEEE. The CDR3 DNA sequence: TGTGCCAGCAGCTTTCGGCAGGGGGCACCTGCGCAGTACTTC. Its translation is CASSFRQGAPAQYF.

The chain has TRBV9 and TRBJ2-2; D could derive from TRBD1 or TRBD2 (7 bases each). V lost 6 bases and J 6 bases, leaving 24 bases between the germline ends. Germline V gene sequence: CDR1 SGDLS, CDR2 YYNGEE. The CDR3 sequence is 17 residues long. The DNA for the CDR3 is TGTGCCAGCAAGGAGGGAGGGGGCGCGGCCACTCCCGGGGAGCTGTTTTTT. Protein: CASKEGGGAATPGELFF.

This chain links TRBV6-5 with TRBJ2-7, with 8 bases that match TRBD1. V shed 7 bases, J shed 2 bases, and the junction held 7 bases outside the gene matches. CDR1 MNHEY and CDR2 SVGAGI come from the germline V gene. The CDR3 consists of 14 residues. CDR3 loop: CASTSGTGTYEQYF. The CDR3 bases are TGTGCCAGCACCTCCGGGACAGGCACCTACGAGCAGTACTTC.

The chain combines TRBV5-1 with TRBJ2-3, with 7 nucleotides matching TRBD1. Germline V CDR1 and CDR2: SGHRS, YFSETQ. The CDR3 sequence is 17 residues long. V trimming: 4 bases; J trimming: 1 base; junction bases outside the gene matches: 12. The DNA of the CDR3 is TGCGCCAGCAGCGCCGGGACAGTAGGCTCTCGCACAGATACGCAGTATTTT. This encodes CASSAGTVGSRTDTQYF.

The chain employs TRBV29-1 and TRBJ2-5; D could derive from TRBD1 or TRBD2 (5 bases each). This CDR3 is 14 amino acids long. CDR1 SQVTM and CDR2 ANQGSEA come from the germline V gene. Trimming left V 0 bases short and J 5 bases short, with 13 bases between. The CDR3 DNA reads TGCAGCGTTGAAGAAGAGGGGTATGGGGAGACCCAGTACTTC. Amino acid sequence: CSVEEEGYGETQYF.

The DNA of the CDR3 is TGTGCCAGCAGCTTAATGGCGGGAGGGGTCAATGAGCAGTTCTTC. It encodes CASSLMAGGVNEQFF. The J gene is TRBJ2-1, the V gene TRBV7-3; 9 bases are shared with TRBD2. CDR3 length: 15 residues. Trimming cost V 1 base and J 6 bases; bases outside gene matches: 4. The germline gives CDR1 SGHTA, CDR2 FQGTGA.

V and J are TRBV6-5 and TRBJ2-7; tentatively, D is TRBD2 (6 bases). CDR1 MNHEY and CDR2 SVGAGI come from the germline V gene. Trimming took 0 bases from V and 3 from J, leaving 18 bases between them. This CDR3 contains 17 residues. CDR3 amino acids: CASSYSYAGGKNYEQYF. Here the CDR3 DNA reads TGTGCCAGCAGTTACTCGTATGCTGGCGGGAAGAACTACGAGCAGTACTTC.

The sample holds one count of this clonotype. The chain links TRBV30 to TRBJ1-5, with D uncertain. V gave up 3 bases and J gave up 4 bases, with 13 bases separating them. The CDR3 runs to 14 residues. Germline-derived CDR1 and CDR2 are GTSNPN and SVGIG (reference sequence). CDR3 amino acids: CAWSPNPGNQPQHF. DNA of the CDR3: TGTGCCTGGAGCCCAAACCCGGGGAATCAGCCCCAGCATTTT.

This clonotype was recorded a few times. This chain joins TRBV5-1 and TRBJ2-1; 8 nucleotides line up with TRBD2. The CDR3 extends over 14 amino acids. After removal of 4 bases from V and 7 bases from J, the junction contained 7 bases not matched to a gene. Germline lookup yields CDR1 SGHRS and CDR2 YFSETQ. CDR3 nucleotide sequence: TGCGCCAGCAGCCCCTTCGGGGGGGCGAATGAGCAGTTCTTC. It yields the protein CASSPFGGANEQFF.

This clonotype showed up just a few times. V is TRBV3-1 and J is TRBJ1-1; TRBD1 is a possible D gene (5 bases). Germline CDR1 and CDR2: LGHDT and YNNKEL (reference sequence). The CDR3 runs 12 residues. With 2 bases removed from V and 9 bases from J, the gap between germline ends came to 10 bases. The CDR3 sequence is CASSQSLGQAFF. The DNA of the CDR3 is TGTGCCAGCAGCCAATCTCTGGGACAAGCTTTCTTT.

V is TRBV5-1 and J is TRBJ1-1; maybe TRBD1 (6 bases). This CDR3 has 15 amino acids. Germline values: CDR1 SGHRS, CDR2 YFSETQ. Deletions cut 2 bases from V and 4 bases from J, with 15 bases between. The CDR3 nucleotides are TGCGCCAGCAGCTTACCAGGGGACAAGGGCACTGAAGCTTTCTTT. Residues: CASSLPGDKGTEAFF.

The table lists this clonotype with a few counts. The chain is built from TRBV6-5 and TRBJ1-2, with no clear D. The CDR3 runs to 13 residues. The germline V and J ends were trimmed by 6 bases and 8 bases, with 16 bases remaining between them. Germline loops: CDR1 MNHEY, CDR2 SVGAGI. CDR3 bases: TGTGCCAGCAGCCCTTGGGCAGGAGAAGGCTACACCTTC. Its protein is CASSPWAGEGYTF.

This clonotype occurred many times. The chain is built from TRBV12-3 or TRBV12-4 and TRBJ2-7, with 8 nucleotides matching TRBD1. V gave up 8 bases and J gave up 1 base; unmatched junction bases: 4. CDR3 size: 13 residues. The CDR3 sequence is CASGRTGSYEQYF. The CDR3 nucleotides read TGTGCCAGCGGGCGGACAGGGTCCTACGAGCAGTACTTC.

The rearrangement joins TRBV7-3 to TRBJ2-3; D gene uncertain. V lost 4 bases and J 0 bases, leaving 8 bases between the germline ends. Germline CDR1 SGHTA, CDR2 FQGTGA. The CDR3 runs to 14 residues. Here the CDR3 reads CASSYGPSTDTQYF. The CDR3 DNA sequence: TGTGCCAGCAGCTATGGGCCCAGCACAGATACGCAGTATTTT.

The CDR3 bases are TGTGCCAGCAGTTTAAGGCTCAGGGGGCAGGGCTACGAGCAGTACTTC. Its translation: CASSLRLRGQGYEQYF. This rearrangement joins TRBV12-3 or TRBV12-4 to TRBJ2-7; 8 bases are a match to TRBD1. Trimming at V came to 2 bases and at J to 3 bases, leaving 9 bases not matched to a gene. The CDR3 totals 16 residues.

The rearrangement links TRBV7-9 to TRBJ2-5, with D perhaps given as TRBD1 or TRBD2 (5 bases each). Germline loops: CDR1 SEHNR, CDR2 FQNEAQ (reference sequence). The V gene lost 6 bases and the J gene lost 2 bases, with 16 bases spanning the gap. The CDR3 runs to 15 residues. CDR3 amino acids: CASRDRDGVQETQYF. The CDR3 bases are TGTGCCAGCAGAGACCGGGACGGAGTTCAAGAGACCCAGTACTTC.

The V gene is TRBV5-4, the J gene TRBJ2-1; 7 bases line up with TRBD2. Per the germline V gene, CDR1 is SGHNT and CDR2 is YYREEE (reference sequence). The CDR3 has 17 amino acids. J gave up 6 bases and V 4 bases, and 16 bases lay outside the gene matches. As DNA, the CDR3 is TGTGCCAGCAGCCCATCCAGTGCGGGAGTAGGTCGCAATGAGCAGTTCTTC. Its translation: CASSPSSAGVGRNEQFF.

The rearrangement joins TRBV6-5 to TRBJ2-2; TRBD2 is a possible D gene (6 bases). V lost 7 bases and J 0 bases, leaving 15 bases between the germline ends. CDR1 and CDR2 from the germline V gene are MNHEY and SVGAGI. The CDR3 has 16 amino acids. This CDR3 reads CASTPMGEANTGELFF. As DNA, the CDR3 is TGTGCCAGCACCCCCATGGGGGAGGCGAACACCGGGGAGCTGTTTTTT.

This clonotype occurred a few times. The V gene is TRBV7-2, the J gene TRBJ2-1, with D possibly TRBD1 on 5 matching bases. CDR1 and CDR2 from the germline V gene are SGHTA and FQGNSA. The germline V and J ends were trimmed by 6 bases and 4 bases, with 19 bases remaining between them. The CDR3 length is 16 residues. The CDR3 DNA reads as TGTGCCAGCAGACCAGGGAAGGCTAGTATGTACAATGAGCAGTTCTTC. Its translation: CASRPGKASMYNEQFF. Drawing the rest from reference TRBV7-2 and TRBJ2-1, the complete variable domain is GAGVSQSPSNKVTEKGKDVELRCDPISGHTALYWYRQSLGQGLEFLIYFQGNSAPDKSGLPSDRFSAERTGGSVSTLTIQRTQQEDSAVYLCASRPGKASMYNEQFFGPGTRLTVL.

The sample holds a few counts of this clonotype. The J gene is TRBJ2-3, the V gene TRBV20-1; 8 bases match TRBD1. Germline CDR1 and CDR2: DFQATT and SNEGSKA (reference sequence). V lost 0 bases, J lost 0 bases, and 8 bases stayed unmatched. The CDR3 totals 17 residues. The CDR3 loop reads CSAREFRTGISTDTQYF. In nucleotides, the CDR3 is TGCAGTGCTAGAGAGTTTCGGACAGGGATCAGCACAGATACGCAGTATTTT.